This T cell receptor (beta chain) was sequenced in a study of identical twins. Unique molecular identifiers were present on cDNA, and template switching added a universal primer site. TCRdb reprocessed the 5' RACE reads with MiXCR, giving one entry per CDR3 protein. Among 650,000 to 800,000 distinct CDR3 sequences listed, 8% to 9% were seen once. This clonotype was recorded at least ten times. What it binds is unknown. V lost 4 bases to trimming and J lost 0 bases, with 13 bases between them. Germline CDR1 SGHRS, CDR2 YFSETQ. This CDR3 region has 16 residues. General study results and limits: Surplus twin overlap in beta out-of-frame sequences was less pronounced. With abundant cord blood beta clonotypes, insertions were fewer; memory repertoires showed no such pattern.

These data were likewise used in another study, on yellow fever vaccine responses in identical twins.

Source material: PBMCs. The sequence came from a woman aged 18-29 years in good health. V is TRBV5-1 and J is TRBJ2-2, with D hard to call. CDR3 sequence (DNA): TGCGCCAGCAGCCTATCGACATCATCGAACACCGGGGAGCTGTTTTTT. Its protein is CASSLSTSSNTGELFF. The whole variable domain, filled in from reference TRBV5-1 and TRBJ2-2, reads KAGVTQTPRYLIKTRGQQVTLSCSPISGHRSVSWYQQTPGQGLQFLFEYFSETQRNKGNFPGRFSGRQFSNSRSEMNVSTLELGDSALYLCASSLSTSSNTGELFFGEGSRLTVL.